This TCR beta chain originates from a study of T cells expressing NK-cell markers. Study summary: All TCR beta repertoires analysed originated from sorted CD3+CD56+NKG2C+, CD3+CD56+NKG2C- and CD3+CD56-NKG2C+ T cells. The study sequenced eight donors, seven HCMV-seropositive and one seronegative. Study results and limitations: A range of about 1.0-7.0% of CD8+ T cells consisted of dominant NKG2C+ clonotypes in more than five donors.

Germline loops: CDR1 SEHNR, CDR2 FQNEAQ (reference sequence). CDR3 length equals 11 residues. TCR beta cDNA was made by 5'RACE template switching with UMIs. Following a re-call of the 5' RACE reads, TCRdb has one entry per CDR3 protein and lacks DNA. This table holds about 460,000 distinct CDR3 sequences. For this clonotype: Its antigen remains unidentified.

Input material: blood T cells: a sorted CD56 or NKG2C T cell subset, CD4+ or CD8+ T cells, or bulk PBMC T cells (not recorded which). This sequence was found in a woman in her fifties or sixties in good health. The chain employs TRBV7-9 and TRBJ2-5. The chain's CDR3 is CASSLGGLGYF.